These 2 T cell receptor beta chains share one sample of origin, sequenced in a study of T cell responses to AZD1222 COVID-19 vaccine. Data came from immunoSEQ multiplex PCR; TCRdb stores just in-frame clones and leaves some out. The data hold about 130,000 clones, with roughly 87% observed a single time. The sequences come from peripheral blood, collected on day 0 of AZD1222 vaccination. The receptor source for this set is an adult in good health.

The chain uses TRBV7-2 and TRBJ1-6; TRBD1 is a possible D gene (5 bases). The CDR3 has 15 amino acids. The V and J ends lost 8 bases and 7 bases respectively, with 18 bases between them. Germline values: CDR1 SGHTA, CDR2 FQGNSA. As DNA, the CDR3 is TGTGCCAGCTGGGGGGGAGTCACCGGGAATTCACCCCTCCACTTT. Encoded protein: CASWGGVTGNSPLHF. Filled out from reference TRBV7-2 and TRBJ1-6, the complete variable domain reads GAGVSQSPSNKVTEKGKDVELRCDPISGHTALYWYRQSLGQGLEFLIYFQGNSAPDKSGLPSDRFSAERTGGSVSTLTIQRTQQEDSAVYLCASWGGVTGNSPLHFGNGTRLTVT.

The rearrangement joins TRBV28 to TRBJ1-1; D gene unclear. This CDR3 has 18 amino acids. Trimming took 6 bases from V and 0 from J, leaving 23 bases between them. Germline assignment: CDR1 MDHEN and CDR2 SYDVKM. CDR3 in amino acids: CASSHSFLRTYLNTEAFF. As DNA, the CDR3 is TGTGCCAGCAGCCATTCATTCCTGCGGACTTATCTGAACACTGAAGCTTTCTTT.